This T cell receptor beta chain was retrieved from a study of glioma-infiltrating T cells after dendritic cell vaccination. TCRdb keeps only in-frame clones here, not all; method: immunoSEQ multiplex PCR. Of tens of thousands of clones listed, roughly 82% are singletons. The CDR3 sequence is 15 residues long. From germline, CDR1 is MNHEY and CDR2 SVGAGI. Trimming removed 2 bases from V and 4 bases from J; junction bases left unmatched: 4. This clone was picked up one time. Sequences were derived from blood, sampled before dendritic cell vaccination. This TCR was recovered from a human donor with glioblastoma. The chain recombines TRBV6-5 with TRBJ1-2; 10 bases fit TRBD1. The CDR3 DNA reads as TGTGCCAGCAGTTACCAGGGACAGGGGACCTATGGCTACACCTTC. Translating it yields CASSYQGQGTYGYTF.